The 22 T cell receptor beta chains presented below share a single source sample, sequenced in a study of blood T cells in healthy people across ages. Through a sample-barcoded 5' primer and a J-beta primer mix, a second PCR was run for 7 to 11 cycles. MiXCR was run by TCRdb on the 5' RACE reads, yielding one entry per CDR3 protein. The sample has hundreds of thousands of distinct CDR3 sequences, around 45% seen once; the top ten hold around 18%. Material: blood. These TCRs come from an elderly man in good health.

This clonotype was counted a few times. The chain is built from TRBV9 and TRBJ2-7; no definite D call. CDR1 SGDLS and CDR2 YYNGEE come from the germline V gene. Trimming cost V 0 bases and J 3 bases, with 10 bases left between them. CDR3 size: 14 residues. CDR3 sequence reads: CASSVEAGRYEQYF. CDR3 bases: TGTGCCAGCAGCGTAGAGGCAGGTCGCTACGAGCAGTACTTC.

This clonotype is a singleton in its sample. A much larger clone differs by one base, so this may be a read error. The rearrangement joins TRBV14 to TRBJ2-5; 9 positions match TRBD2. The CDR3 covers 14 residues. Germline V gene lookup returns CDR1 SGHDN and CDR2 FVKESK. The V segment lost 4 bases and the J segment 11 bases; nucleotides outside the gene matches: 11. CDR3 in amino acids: CASSPGTSLGEQYF. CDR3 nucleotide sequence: TGTGCCAGCAGCCCGGGGACTAGCTTAGGTGAGCAGTACTTC.

CDR3 residues: CAISEGQDSNQPQHF. CDR3 coding DNA: TGTGCCATCAGTGAAGGTCAAGATAGCAATCAGCCCCAGCATTTT. The chain employs TRBV10-3 and TRBJ1-5; D is ambiguous. From germline, CDR1 is ENHRY and CDR2 SYGVKD. The CDR3 has 15 residues. Trimming shortened V by 3 bases and J by 0 bases, and 9 bases separated the two germline ends.

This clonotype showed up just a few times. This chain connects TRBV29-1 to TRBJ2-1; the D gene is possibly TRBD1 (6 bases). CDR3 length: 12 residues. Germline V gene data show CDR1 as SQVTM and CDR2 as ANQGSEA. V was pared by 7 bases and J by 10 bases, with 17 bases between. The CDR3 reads CSAGVPLGEQFF. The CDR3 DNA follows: TGCAGCGCAGGGGTCCCCCTTGGAGAGCAGTTCTTC.

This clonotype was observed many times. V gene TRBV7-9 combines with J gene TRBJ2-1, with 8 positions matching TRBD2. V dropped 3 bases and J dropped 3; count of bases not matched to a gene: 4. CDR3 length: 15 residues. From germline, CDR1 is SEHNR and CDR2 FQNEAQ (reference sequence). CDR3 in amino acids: CASSFAGGLYNEQFF. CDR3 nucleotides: TGTGCCAGCAGCTTTGCGGGGGGCCTCTACAATGAGCAGTTCTTC.

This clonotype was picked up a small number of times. The CDR3 sequence is CASSVRQPGVEKLFF. For the CDR3, the DNA is TGCGCCAGCAGCGTCAGACAGCCAGGTGTAGAAAAACTGTTTTTT. The chain uses TRBV5-1 and TRBJ1-4; D may be TRBD1 (5 bases). Germline V gives CDR1 SGHRS, CDR2 YFSETQ. The CDR3 extends over 15 amino acids. V was trimmed by 4 bases and J by 8 bases, leaving 18 bases between them. Full variable domain (missing parts from reference TRBV5-1 and TRBJ1-4): KAGVTQTPRYLIKTRGQQVTLSCSPISGHRSVSWYQQTPGQGLQFLFEYFSETQRNKGNFPGRFSGRQFSNSRSEMNVSTLELGDSALYLCASSVRQPGVEKLFFGSGTQLSVL.

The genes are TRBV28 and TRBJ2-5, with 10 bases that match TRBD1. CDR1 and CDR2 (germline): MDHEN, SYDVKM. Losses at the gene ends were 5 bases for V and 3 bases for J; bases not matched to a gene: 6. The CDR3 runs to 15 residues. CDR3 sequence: CASSPKTGGEETQYF. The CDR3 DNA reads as TGTGCCAGCAGTCCGAAGACAGGGGGCGAAGAGACCCAGTACTTC.

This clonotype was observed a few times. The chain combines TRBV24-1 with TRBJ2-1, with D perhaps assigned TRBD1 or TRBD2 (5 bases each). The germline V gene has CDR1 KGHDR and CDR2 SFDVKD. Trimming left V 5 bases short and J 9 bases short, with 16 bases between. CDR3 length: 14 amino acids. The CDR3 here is CATSGWDERTEQFF. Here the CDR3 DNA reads TGTGCCACCAGTGGTTGGGACGAGCGTACTGAGCAGTTCTTC.

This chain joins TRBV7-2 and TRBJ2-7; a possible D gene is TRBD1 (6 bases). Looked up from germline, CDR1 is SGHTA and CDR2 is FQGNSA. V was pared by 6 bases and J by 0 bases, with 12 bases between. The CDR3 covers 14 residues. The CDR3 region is CASSRDISSYEQYF. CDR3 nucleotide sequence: TGTGCCAGCAGTCGGGACATCAGCTCCTACGAGCAGTACTTC.

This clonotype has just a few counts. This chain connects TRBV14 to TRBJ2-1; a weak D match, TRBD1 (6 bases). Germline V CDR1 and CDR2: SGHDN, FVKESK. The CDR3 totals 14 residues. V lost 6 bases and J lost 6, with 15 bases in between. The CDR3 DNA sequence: TGTGCCAGCAGGATAACAGGGATGGGCAATGAGCAGTTCTTC. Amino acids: CASRITGMGNEQFF.

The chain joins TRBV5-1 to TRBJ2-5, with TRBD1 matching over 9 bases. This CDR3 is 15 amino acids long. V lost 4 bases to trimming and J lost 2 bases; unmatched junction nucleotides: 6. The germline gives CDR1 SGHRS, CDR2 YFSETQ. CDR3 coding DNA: TGCGCCAGCAGCAGACAGGGGGAAAGGCAAGAGACCCAGTACTTC. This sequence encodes CASSRQGERQETQYF.

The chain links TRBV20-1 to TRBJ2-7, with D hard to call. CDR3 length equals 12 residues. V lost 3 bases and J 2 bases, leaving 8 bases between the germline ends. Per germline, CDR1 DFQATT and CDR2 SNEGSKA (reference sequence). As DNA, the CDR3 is TGCAGTGCTAGTCCGCTTACCTACGAGCAGTACTTC. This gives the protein CSASPLTYEQYF.

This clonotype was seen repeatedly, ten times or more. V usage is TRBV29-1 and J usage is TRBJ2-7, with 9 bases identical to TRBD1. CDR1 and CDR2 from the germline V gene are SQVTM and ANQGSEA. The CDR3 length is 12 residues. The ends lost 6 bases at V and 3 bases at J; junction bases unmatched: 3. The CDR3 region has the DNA TGCAGCGTGGCGGGACAGGGCTACGAGCAGTACTTC. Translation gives CSVAGQGYEQYF.

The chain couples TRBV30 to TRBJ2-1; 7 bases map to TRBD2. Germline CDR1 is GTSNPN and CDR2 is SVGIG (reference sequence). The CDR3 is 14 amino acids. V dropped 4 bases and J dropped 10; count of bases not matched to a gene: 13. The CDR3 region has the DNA TGTGCCTGGACTAACGGGAGGCGGGAGAGGGAGCAGTTCTTC. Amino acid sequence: CAWTNGRREREQFF. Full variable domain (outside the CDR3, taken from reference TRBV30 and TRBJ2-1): SQTIHQWPATLVQPVGSPLSLECTVEGTSNPNLYWYRQAAGRGLQLLFYSVGIGQISSEVPQNLSASRPQDRQFILSSKKLLLSDSGFYLCAWTNGRREREQFFGPGTRLTVL.

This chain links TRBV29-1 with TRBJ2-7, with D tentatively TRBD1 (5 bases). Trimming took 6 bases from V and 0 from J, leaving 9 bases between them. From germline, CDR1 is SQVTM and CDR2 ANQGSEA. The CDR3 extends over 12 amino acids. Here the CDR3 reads CSVRTHSYEQYF. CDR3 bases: TGCAGCGTGCGGACACACTCCTACGAGCAGTACTTC.

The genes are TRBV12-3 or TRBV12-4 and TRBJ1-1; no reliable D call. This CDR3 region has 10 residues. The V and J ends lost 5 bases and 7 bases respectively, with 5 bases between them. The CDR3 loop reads CASSRYEAFF. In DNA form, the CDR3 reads TGTGCCAGCAGTCGATATGAAGCTTTCTTT.

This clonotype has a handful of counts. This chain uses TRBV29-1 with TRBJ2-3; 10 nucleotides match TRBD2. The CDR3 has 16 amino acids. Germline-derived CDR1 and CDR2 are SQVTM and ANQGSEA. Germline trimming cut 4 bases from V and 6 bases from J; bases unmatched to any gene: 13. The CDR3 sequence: CSVVVDQAGGSDTQYF. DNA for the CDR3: TGCAGCGTTGTTGTCGACCAAGCGGGAGGGAGCGATACGCAGTATTTT.

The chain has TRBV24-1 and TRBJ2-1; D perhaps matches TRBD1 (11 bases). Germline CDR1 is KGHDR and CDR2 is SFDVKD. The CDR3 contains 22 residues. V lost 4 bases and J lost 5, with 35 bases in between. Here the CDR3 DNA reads TGTGCCACCAGTGACAGGGACAGGGGGGAGGCTAGCGGGAGAATTAGCGACAATGAGCAGTTCTTC. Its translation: CATSDRDRGEASGRISDNEQFF.

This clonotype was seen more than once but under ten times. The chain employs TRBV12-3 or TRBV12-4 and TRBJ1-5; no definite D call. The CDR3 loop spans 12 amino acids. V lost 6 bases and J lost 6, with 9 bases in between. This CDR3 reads CASSLDVQPQHF. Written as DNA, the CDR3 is TGTGCCAGCAGCCTAGACGTTCAGCCCCAGCATTTT.

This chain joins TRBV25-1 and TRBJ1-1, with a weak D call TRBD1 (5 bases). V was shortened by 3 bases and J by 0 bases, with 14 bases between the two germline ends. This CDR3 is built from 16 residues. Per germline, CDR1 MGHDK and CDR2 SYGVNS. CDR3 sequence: CASSDLAGTVNTEAFF. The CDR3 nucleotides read TGTGCCAGCAGTGACCTGGCGGGGACGGTGAACACTGAAGCTTTCTTT.

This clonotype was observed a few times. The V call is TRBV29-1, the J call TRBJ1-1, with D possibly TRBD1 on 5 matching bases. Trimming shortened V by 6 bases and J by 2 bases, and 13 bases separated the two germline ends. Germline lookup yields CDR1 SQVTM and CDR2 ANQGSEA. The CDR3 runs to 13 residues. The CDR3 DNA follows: TGCAGCGTGCGAACTGGACACAACACTGAAGCTTTCTTT. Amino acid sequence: CSVRTGHNTEAFF.

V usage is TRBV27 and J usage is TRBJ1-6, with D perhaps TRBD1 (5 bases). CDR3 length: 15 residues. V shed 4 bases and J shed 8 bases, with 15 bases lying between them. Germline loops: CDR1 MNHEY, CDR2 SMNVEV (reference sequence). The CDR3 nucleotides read TGTGCCAGCAGTTCCTACGACAGTCTAGATTCACCCCTCCACTTT. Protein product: CASSSYDSLDSPLHF.